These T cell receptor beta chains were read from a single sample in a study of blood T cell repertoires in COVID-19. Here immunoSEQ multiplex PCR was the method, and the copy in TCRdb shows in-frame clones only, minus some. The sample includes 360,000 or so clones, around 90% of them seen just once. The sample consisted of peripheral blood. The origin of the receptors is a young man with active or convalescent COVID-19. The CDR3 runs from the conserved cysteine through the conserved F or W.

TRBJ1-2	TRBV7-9	CASSRQGMERGYTF
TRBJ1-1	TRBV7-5	CARSLPWDRGRHTEAFF
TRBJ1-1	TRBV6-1	CASSEHRGVNTEAFF
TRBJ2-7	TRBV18	CASSLETGRTYEQYF
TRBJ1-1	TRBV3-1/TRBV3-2	CASSQGRYTEAFF
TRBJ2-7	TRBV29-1	CSVRRSGTYEQYF
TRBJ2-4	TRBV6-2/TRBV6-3	CASSWDRRGYIQYF
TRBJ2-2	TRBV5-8	CASSFGTGLFGELFF
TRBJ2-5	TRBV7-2	CASSFPSGSRQETQYF
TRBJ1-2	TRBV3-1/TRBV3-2	CASSQDPPGAYGYTF
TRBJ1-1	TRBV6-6	CASRTGGEVSEAFF
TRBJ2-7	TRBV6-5	CASSYPGQGDYEQYF
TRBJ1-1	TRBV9	CASSVGVRVGEDTEAFF
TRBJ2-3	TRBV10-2	CARRGLDSTDTQYF
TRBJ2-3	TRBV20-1	CSASLKDTQYF
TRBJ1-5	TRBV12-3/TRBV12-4	CASSFSHQPQHF